Below, one T cell receptor (beta chain) is given with its context. Its antigen is unknown. This record comes from a study of cytomegalovirus exposure and HLA in healthy donors. About the research overall: T cells numbering about 180 million yielded around 120 million unique TCR beta sequences in an earlier analysis.

CDR1 GTSNPN and CDR2 SVGIG come from the germline V gene (reference sequence). V lost 3 bases, J lost 2 bases, and 6 bases stayed unmatched. The CDR3 is made up of 14 amino acids. The primer mix had 60 Vbeta and 13 Jbeta primers. Using immunoSEQ multiplex PCR, the repertoire was profiled, and TCRdb retains in-frame clones only, with some absent. In total, the table holds some 80,000 clones. Study-wide results and limits: Several of the most significant clusters were apparently associated with common viral pathogens in a later analysis.

The specimen sequenced was PBMCs. The receptor comes from a woman aged 25 to 45 in good health and CMV-seronegative. The chain carries TRBV30 and TRBJ1-2, with TRBD1 identical over 7 bases. In DNA form, the CDR3 reads TGTGCCTGGAGACGACAGGGCCTCAACTATGGCTACACCTTC. It specifies CAWRRQGLNYGYTF. Combining the CDR3 with reference TRBV30 and TRBJ1-2 gives the whole variable domain SQTIHQWPATLVQPVGSPLSLECTVEGTSNPNLYWYRQAAGRGLQLLFYSVGIGQISSEVPQNLSASRPQDRQFILSSKKLLLSDSGFYLCAWRRQGLNYGYTFGSGTRLTVV.